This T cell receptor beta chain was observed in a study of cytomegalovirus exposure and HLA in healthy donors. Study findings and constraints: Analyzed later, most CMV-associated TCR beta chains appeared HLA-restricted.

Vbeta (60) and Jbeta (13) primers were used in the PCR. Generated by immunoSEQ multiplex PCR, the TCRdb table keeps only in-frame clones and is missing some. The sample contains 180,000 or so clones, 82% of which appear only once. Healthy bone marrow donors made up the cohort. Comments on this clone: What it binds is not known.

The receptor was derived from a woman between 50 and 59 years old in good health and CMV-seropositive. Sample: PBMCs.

This CDR3 is CASSVDGDQPQHF. In DNA form, the CDR3 reads TGTGCCAGCAGCGTAGACGGAGATCAGCCCCAGCATTTT. The chain is built from TRBV9 and TRBJ1-5, with no clear D. The CDR3 length is 13 residues. Trimming left V 0 bases short and J 5 bases short, with 6 bases between. The germline CDR1 and CDR2 sequences are SGDLS and YYNGEE.